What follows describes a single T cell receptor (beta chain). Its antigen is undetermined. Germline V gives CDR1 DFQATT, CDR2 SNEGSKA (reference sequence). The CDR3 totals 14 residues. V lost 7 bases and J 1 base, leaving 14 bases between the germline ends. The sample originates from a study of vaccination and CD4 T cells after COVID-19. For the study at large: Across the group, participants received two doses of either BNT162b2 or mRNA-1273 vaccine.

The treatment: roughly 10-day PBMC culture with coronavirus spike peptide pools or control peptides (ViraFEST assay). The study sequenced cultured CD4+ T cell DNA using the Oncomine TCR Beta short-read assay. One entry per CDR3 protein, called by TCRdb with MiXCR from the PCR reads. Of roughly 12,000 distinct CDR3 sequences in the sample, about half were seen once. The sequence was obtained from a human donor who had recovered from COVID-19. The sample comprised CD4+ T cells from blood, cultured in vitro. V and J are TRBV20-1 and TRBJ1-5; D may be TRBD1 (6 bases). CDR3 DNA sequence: TGCAGTGGTTTGACAGGAGTCAGCAATCAGCCCCAGCATTTT. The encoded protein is CSGLTGVSNQPQHF.